Here is one T cell receptor (beta chain) with its context. The data derive from a study of blood T cell repertoires in COVID-19. The V end was cut by 5 bases, the J end by 4 bases, with 8 bases between. This CDR3 has 12 residues. Germline V CDR1 and CDR2: MDHEN, SYDVKM. Per the original methods: Estimation of nucleated cell counts relied on the amplification of reference gene primers. Data came from immunoSEQ multiplex PCR; TCRdb stores just in-frame clones and leaves some out. The V and J calls and clone size were taken over from that table, and D and trimming were inferred from the DNA. The table has hundreds of thousands of clones, roughly 87% seen once.

The sequenced sample consisted of peripheral blood. This clonotype was sampled from a woman aged 50 to 65 who had recovered from COVID-19. The chain employs TRBV28 and TRBJ1-2; D not certain. The CDR3 reads CASSPRGYGYTF. The DNA for the CDR3 is TGTGCCAGCAGTCCGCGGGGCTATGGCTACACCTTC.